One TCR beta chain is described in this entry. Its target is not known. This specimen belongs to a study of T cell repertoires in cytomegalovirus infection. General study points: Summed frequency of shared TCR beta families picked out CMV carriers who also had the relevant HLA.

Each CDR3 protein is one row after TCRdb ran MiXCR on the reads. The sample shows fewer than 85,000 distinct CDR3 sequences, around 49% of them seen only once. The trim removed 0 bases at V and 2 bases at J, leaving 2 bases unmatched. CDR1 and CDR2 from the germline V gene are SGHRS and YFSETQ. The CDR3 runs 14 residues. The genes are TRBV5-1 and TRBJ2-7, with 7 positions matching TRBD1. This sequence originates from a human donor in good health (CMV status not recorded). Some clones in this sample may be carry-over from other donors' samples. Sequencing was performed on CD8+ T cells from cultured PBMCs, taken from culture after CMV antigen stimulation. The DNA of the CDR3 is TGCGCCAGCAGCTTGGAGGACAGGACCTACGAGCAGTACTTC. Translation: CASSLEDRTYEQYF.